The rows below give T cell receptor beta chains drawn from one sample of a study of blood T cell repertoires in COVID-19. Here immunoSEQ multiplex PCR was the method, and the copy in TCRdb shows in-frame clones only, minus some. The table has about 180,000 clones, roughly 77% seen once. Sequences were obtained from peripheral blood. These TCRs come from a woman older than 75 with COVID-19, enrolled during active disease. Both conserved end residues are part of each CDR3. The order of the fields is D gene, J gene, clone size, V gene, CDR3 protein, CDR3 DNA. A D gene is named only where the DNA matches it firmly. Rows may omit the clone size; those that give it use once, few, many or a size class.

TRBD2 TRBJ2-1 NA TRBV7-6 CASTSRLAGGRGDEQFF TGTGCCAGCACGTCCCGACTAGCGGGGGGGCGAGGGGATGAGCAGTTCTTC
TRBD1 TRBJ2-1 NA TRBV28 CASSLLGQGMHEQFF TGTGCCAGCAGTTTATTGGGACAGGGGATGCATGAGCAGTTCTTC
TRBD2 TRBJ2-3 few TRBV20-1 CSASRLAGEPAWRDTQYF TGCAGTGCTAGTCGGCTAGCGGGGGAGCCCGCTTGGAGGGATACGCAGTATTTT
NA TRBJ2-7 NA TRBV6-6 CASRAGTGSSYEQYF TGTGCCAGCAGAGCCGGGACTGGGAGCTCCTACGAGCAGTACTTC
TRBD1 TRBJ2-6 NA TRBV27 CASSPGTGGTGANVLTF TGTGCCAGCAGTCCCGGGACAGGGGGAACTGGGGCCAACGTCCTGACTTTC
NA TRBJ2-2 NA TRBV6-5 CASRTSNTGELFF TGTGCCAGCAGGACATCGAACACCGGGGAGCTGTTTTTT
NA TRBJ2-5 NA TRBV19 CASKARGQETQYF TGTGCCAGTAAAGCCCGAGGGCAAGAGACCCAGTACTTC
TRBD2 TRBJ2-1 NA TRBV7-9 CASSSFSGTNYNEQFF TGTGCCAGCAGCTCGTTTAGCGGGACGAACTACAATGAGCAGTTCTTC
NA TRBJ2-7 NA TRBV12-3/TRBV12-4 CASSLTLSYEQYF TGTGCCAGCAGTTTGACTCTTAGCTACGAGCAGTACTTC
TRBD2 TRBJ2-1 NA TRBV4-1 CASSQVRAGGLNYDNEQFF TGCGCCAGCAGCCAAGTCCGGGCGGGAGGGCTTAACTACGACAATGAGCAGTTCTTC
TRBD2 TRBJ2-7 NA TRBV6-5 CASRGLGYNEQYF TGTGCCAGCCGGGGACTAGGTTATAACGAGCAGTACTTC
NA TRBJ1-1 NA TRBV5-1 CASSLGPDEATEAFF TGCGCCAGCAGCTTGGGCCCTGACGAGGCCACTGAAGCTTTCTTT
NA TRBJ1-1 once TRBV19 CASSIVFRGTEAFF TGTGCCAGTAGTATAGTTTTCCGGGGGACTGAAGCTTTCTTT
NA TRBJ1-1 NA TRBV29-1 CSVALNTEAFF TGCAGCGTTGCTCTGAACACTGAAGCTTTCTTT
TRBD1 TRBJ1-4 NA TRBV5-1 CASSFGTGEGVKLFF TGCGCCAGCAGCTTCGGTACAGGGGAAGGGGTAAAACTGTTTTTT
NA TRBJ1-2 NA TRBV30 CAWSAGGWGGYTF TGTGCCTGGAGTGCCGGGGGTTGGGGCGGCTACACCTTC
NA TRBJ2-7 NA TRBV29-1 CSVEVRDSSLEEQYF TGCAGCGTTGAAGTTAGGGACTCATCCCTTGAAGAGCAGTACTTC
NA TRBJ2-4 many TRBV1 CTSSQDQRRGENIQYF TGCACCAGCAGCCAAGATCAACGACGGGGGGAAAACATTCAGTACTTC
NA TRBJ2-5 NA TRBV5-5 CASSLAGSVETQYF TGTGCCAGCAGCTTGGCAGGGTCGGTGGAGACCCAGTACTTC
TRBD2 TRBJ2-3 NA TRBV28 CASRAGDFSTDTQYF TGTGCCAGCAGAGCGGGGGACTTTAGCACAGATACGCAGTATTTT
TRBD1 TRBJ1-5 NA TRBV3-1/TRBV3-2 CASSQETGGNQPQHF TGTGCCAGCAGCCAAGAGACAGGGGGCAATCAGCCCCAGCATTTT
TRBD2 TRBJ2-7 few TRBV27 CASSPSSGRALTPYEQYF TGTGCCAGCAGTCCATCTAGCGGGAGAGCCTTAACCCCCTACGAGCAGTACTTC
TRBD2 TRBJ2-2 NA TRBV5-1 CASSRTSGGSFGELFF TGCGCCAGCAGCAGGACTAGCGGGGGGTCGTTCGGGGAGCTGTTTTTT
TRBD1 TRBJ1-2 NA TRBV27 CASRPGQGINYGYTF TGTGCCAGCAGGCCCGGACAGGGGATTAACTATGGCTACACCTTC
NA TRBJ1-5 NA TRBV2 CASSPLAGYNQPQHF TGTGCCAGCAGTCCTTTGGCAGGGTACAATCAGCCCCAGCATTTT
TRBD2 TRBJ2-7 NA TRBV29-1 CSVRPSGSYEQYF TGCAGCGTTCGTCCTAGCGGCTCCTACGAGCAGTACTTC
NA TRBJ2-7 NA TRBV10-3 CAISGGYEQYF TGTGCCATCAGCGGCGGTTACGAGCAGTACTTC
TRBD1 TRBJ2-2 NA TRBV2 CASRISEGAHTGELFF TGTGCCAGCAGGATCTCTGAGGGGGCGCACACCGGGGAGCTGTTTTTT
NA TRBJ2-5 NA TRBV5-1 CASTSDSIQETQYF TGCGCCAGCACCTCAGACTCAATCCAAGAGACCCAGTACTTC
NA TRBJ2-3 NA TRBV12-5 CASGLGDPYRPSTDTQYF TGTGCTAGTGGCCTAGGGGATCCCTACCGTCCTAGCACAGATACGCAGTATTTT
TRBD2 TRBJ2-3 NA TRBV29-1 CSVERAGVVDTQYF TGCAGCGTTGAAAGAGCGGGAGTTGTAGATACGCAGTATTTT
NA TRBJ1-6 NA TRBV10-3 CAVSGYSYNSPLHF TGTGCCGTCTCAGGGTACTCCTATAATTCACCCCTCCACTTT
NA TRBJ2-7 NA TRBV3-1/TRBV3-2 CASSPLGGEQYF TGTGCCAGCAGCCCCTTGGGGGGCGAGCAGTACTTC
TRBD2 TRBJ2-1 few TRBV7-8 CASSLAWRGSYNEQFF TGTGCCAGCAGCTTAGCTTGGCGGGGGTCCTACAATGAGCAGTTCTTC
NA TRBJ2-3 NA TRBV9 CASSVGVFQSTDTQYF TGTGCCAGCAGCGTAGGAGTTTTCCAAAGCACAGATACGCAGTATTTT
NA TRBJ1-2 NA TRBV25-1 CASNLRAGSDYTF TGTGCCAGCAACTTGCGGGCAGGATCCGACTACACCTTC
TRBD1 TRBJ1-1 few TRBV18 CASQRTGGTEAFF TGTGCCAGCCAACGGACAGGGGGCACTGAAGCTTTCTTT
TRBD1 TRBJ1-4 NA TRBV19 CASRTGGSNEKLFF TGTGCCAGCCGGACAGGGGGCAGTAATGAAAAACTGTTTTTT
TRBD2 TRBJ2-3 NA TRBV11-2 CASSSPPGLATDTQYF TGTGCCAGCAGCTCGCCGCCGGGACTAGCCACAGATACGCAGTATTTT
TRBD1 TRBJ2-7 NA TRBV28 CASTSMTGGMDEQYF TGTGCCAGCACTTCTATGACAGGGGGCATGGACGAGCAGTACTTC
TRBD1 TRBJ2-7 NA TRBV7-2 CASSFGQGGEQYF TGTGCCAGCAGCTTTGGACAGGGGGGCGAGCAGTACTTC
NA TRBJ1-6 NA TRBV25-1 CASSEYVGAGSPLHF TGTGCCAGCAGTGAATACGTAGGGGCTGGCTCACCCCTCCACTTT
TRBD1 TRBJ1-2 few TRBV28 CASGWDRGSQAGYTF TGTGCCAGCGGATGGGACAGGGGATCCCAAGCTGGCTACACCTTC
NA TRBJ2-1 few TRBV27 CASSFRGAYNEQFF TGTGCCAGCAGTTTCAGGGGGGCCTACAATGAGCAGTTCTTC
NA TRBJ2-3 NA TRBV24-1 CATSDPSLAGDTQYF TGTGCCACCAGTGATCCCTCACTAGCAGGGGATACGCAGTATTTT
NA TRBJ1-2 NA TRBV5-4 CASSLEQGIYGYTF TGTGCCAGCAGCTTGGAGCAGGGGATCTATGGCTACACCTTC
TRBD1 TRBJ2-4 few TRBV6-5 CASSYTVGQPLQYF TGTGCCAGCAGTTACACTGTGGGACAGCCCCTTCAGTACTTC
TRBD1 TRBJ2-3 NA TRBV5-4 CASSLRTGPTDTQYF TGTGCCAGCAGCTTGAGGACAGGGCCGACAGATACGCAGTATTTT
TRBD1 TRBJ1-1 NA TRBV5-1 CASSLGTGWNTEAFF TGCGCCAGCAGCTTGGGGACAGGGTGGAACACTGAAGCTTTCTTT
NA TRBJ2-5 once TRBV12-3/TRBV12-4 CASSLGHQETQYF TGTGCCAGCAGTTTGGGACATCAAGAGACCCAGTACTTC
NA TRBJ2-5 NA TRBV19 CASSIGGSPQETQYF TGTGCCAGTAGTATAGGGGGCAGCCCTCAAGAGACCCAGTACTTC
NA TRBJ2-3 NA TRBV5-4 CASSSASGGGNTQYF TGTGCCAGCAGCTCGGCTAGCGGAGGGGGGAATACGCAGTATTTT
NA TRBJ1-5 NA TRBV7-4 CASSEQGYQPQHF TGTGCCAGCAGCGAACAGGGTTACCAGCCCCAGCATTTT
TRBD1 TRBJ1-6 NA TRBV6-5 CASSPTGAEVPLHF TGTGCCAGCAGTCCAACAGGGGCTGAGGTTCCCCTCCACTTT
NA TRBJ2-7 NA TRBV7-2 CASSLGPVAVSAYEQYF TGTGCCAGCAGCTTAGGTCCAGTGGCGGTATCCGCCTACGAGCAGTACTTC